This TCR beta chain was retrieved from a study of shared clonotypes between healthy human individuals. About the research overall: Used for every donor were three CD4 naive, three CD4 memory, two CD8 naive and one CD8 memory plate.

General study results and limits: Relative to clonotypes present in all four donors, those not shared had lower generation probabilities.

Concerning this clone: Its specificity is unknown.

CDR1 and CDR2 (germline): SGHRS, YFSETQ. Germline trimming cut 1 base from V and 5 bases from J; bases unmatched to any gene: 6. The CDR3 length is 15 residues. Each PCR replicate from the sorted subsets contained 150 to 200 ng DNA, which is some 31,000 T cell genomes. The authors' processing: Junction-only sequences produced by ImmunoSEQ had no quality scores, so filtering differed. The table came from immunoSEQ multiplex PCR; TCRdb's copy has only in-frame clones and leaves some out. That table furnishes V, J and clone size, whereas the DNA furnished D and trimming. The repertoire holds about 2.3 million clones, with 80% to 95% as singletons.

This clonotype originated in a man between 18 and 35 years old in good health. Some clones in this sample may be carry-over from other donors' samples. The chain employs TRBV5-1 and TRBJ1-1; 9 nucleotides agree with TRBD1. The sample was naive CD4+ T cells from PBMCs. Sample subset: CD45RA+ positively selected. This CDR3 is CASSLLGQGGTEAFF. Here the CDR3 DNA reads TGCGCCAGCAGCTTGTTGGGACAGGGTGGTACTGAAGCTTTCTTT.